The entry below describes one T cell receptor beta chain. Its antigen specificity is not known. One base away there is no much larger clone; base qualities are not given. This sample was included in a study of shared clonotypes between healthy human individuals (dated by TCRdb to 2018 to 2020). In the study overall: Two women and a few men aged 18 to 49 years were included in the cohort. Per donor, three plates each were used for CD4 naive and CD4 memory, two for CD8 naive, and one for CD8 memory. To estimate repertoire size and how much clonotypes are shared between individuals, the study performed deep sequencing of blood TCR repertoires from roughly five healthy adults. Libraries were prepared and TCR repertoires were sequenced by different laboratories using diverse techniques, in order to increase sequencing depth and limit assay-specific biases. Each donor's leukapheresis produced roughly between roughly 0.85 and 10 billion PBMCs. Study-wide conclusions, independent of this receptor: When a handful of donors were compared, the shared fraction of clonotypes was around 5.1% for naive CD4, 3.5% for naive CD8, about 2.5% for memory CD4, and 0.35% to 0.4% for memory CD8. Pairwise subsampling led to the expectation that sequencing depth would affect the degree of clonotype sharing among donors. Rarefaction of sorted-subset datasets indicated incomplete sequencing despite the large sequencing depth. Estimated clonotype richness was generally larger for naive than for memory subsets. Clonotypes shared by all four sorted-subset donors showed higher generation probabilities than non-shared clonotypes. Only blood was sampled, and tissue TCR repertoires likely differ from those in blood. The small number of donors limited the genetic and exposure-history diversity represented.

Using the deep immunoSEQ assay, multiplex PCR amplified TCR CDR3 regions from genomic DNA. Extracted genomic DNA from each cell subset was spread evenly across all wells of several immunoSEQ 96-well plates, with each plate serving as a replicate. Each replicate PCR for sorted subsets received approximately 200 ng genomic DNA, equal to tens of thousands of T cell genomes. The purified libraries were quantified using a Qubit 3.0 fluorometer, sized with a Bioanalyzer 2100, and then quantified again using the KAPA Library Quantification kit. Each immunoSEQ 96-well plate was sequenced on its own single-read 150-cycle Illumina NextSeq 550 flow cell. On the study's bioinformatics: Because only junctional sequences without quality scores were contained in the immunoSEQ output, filtering matching that applied to full-length reads could not be performed. To assign V/J genes and CDR3, sequences were annotated against IMGT germline references using PyIR, a Python wrapper for IgBLAST v1.9. Any read was removed if the V/J assignment was weak (E-value above 1e-6), the CDR3 was missing, or the read contained stop codons, out-of-frame junctions, or ambiguous translated residues. V3J clonotypes were defined by identical inferred V gene, J gene, and CDR3 amino acid sequence. The percentage overlap between two repertoires was calculated by dividing the number of shared unique clonotypes by the size of the smaller repertoire. Repertoire richness was assessed with RTK rarefaction, the Chao1 estimator, and Recon v2.1 estimates of unobserved clonotypes. OLGA was used to compute generation probabilities for all TCRbeta clonotypes that the gDNA method yielded from a handful of donors. In its TCRdb copy, this immuneACCESS table keeps in-frame sequences only and misses some clones. Where compared with another copy, unresolved V genes explain less than half of these, and the others have no known cause. Clone size and V and J calls were adopted from that table, with D and trimming inferred from the DNA. Present in this sample are just over 2,000,000 clones, 85% to 95% of which were seen just once. The ten largest clones represent 1.1% of the sample.

For the CD8 naive samples, CD45RO-negative cells were positively selected for CCR7, yielding a CD45RA+CCR7+ population from which TemRA cells were excluded. The donors were healthy, HIV-negative adults who had no recently reported acute infections or vaccinations. Every donor was a Caucasian adult residing in Nashville, Tennessee, USA. After blood collection by leukapheresis, PBMCs were isolated using Ficoll-Histopaque density gradient centrifugation and then cryopreserved in the vapor phase of liquid nitrogen. Purity and quantity of every magnetically sorted T cell population were checked by analytical flow cytometry. Genomic DNA was isolated from every sorted fraction and measured by UV absorbance on a Nanodrop 2000c. The V end gives up 4 bases and the J end 2 bases, leaving 7 bases in the junction not matched to a gene. CDR1 and CDR2 were assigned from the germline V gene as SGDLS and YYNGEE. The CDR3 runs 15 amino acids, cysteine and phenylalanine included. Left in the record is the CDR3 DNA by itself, 45 bases read in frame from the first base.

The sequence was collected from a young man in good health. Sequenced sample: naive CD8+ T cells sorted from blood. In light of the paper, this sample's cell subset or site label describes: CD45RA+CCR7+. The chain employs TRBV9 and TRBJ2-7, with 9 bases in between that match TRBD1. The CDR3: CASSSGQGFAYEQYF. The DNA is as follows: TGTGCCAGCAGCTCGGGACAGGGTTTTGCCTACGAGCAGTACTTC.